These T cell receptor beta chains were read from a single sample in a study of post-analysis software for immune sequencing data. MiXCR was run by TCRdb on the PCR reads, yielding one entry per CDR3 protein. The sample carries 500,000 to 600,000 distinct CDR3 sequences, 44% recorded once. The sequencing sample was made of blood. The source of these receptors is a girl aged 10-17 years with multiple sclerosis. CDR3s include the opening cysteine and the closing phenylalanine or tryptophan. The order of the fields is CDR3 protein, CDR3 DNA, D gene, V gene, J gene, clone size. D genes are given only for firm matches. Clone size appears in some rows only: once, few, many, or a class for an expanded clone.

CDR3: CASSLVGTGAQETQYF
DNA: TGTGCCAGCAGCTTAGTGGGGACAGGTGCCCAAGAGACCCAGTACTTC
D: TRBD1
V: TRBV7-9
J: TRBJ2-5
size: few

CDR3: CSVAAVRAGGGELFF
DNA: TGCAGCGTTGCCGCGGTGAGGGCCGGCGGGGGGGAGCTGTTTTTT
D: -
V: TRBV29-1
J: TRBJ2-2
size: -

CDR3: CASTNTPTGGGETQYF
DNA: TGTGCCAGCACGAACACCCCGACGGGAGGTGGAGAGACCCAGTACTTC
D: TRBD2
V: TRBV6-5
J: TRBJ2-5
size: -

CDR3: CASSLEGTGWNYNEQFF
DNA: TGCGCCAGCAGCTTGGAGGGGACAGGGTGGAACTACAATGAGCAGTTCTTC
D: TRBD1
V: TRBV5-1
J: TRBJ2-1
size: -

CDR3: CATSREARVETQYF
DNA: TGTGCCACCTCTCGGGAGGCCCGGGTGGAGACCCAGTACTTC
D: TRBD2
V: TRBV12-3/TRBV12-4
J: TRBJ2-5
size: -

CDR3: CASSRHMNTEAFF
DNA: TGTGCCAGCAGTAGACACATGAACACTGAAGCTTTCTTT
D: -
V: TRBV12-3/TRBV12-4
J: TRBJ1-1
size: -

CDR3: CASSTQGQGTYEQYF
DNA: TGTGCCAGCAGTACCCAGGGACAGGGTACTTACGAGCAGTACTTC
D: TRBD1
V: TRBV28
J: TRBJ2-7
size: few

CDR3: CASSLGREFTGELFF
DNA: TGTGCCAGCAGTTTAGGGAGGGAGTTCACCGGGGAGCTGTTTTTT
D: -
V: TRBV12-3/TRBV12-4
J: TRBJ2-2
size: once

CDR3: CASSSDRLSADTQYF
DNA: TGTGCCAGCAGTTCGGACAGGCTGAGCGCAGATACGCAGTATTTT
D: TRBD1
V: TRBV12-3/TRBV12-4
J: TRBJ2-3
size: -

CDR3: CSARIADRGSDTQYF
DNA: TGCAGTGCTAGAATCGCGGACAGGGGCTCAGATACGCAGTATTTT
D: TRBD1
V: TRBV20-1
J: TRBJ2-3
size: -

CDR3: CSARGSDDYNEQFF
DNA: TGCAGTGCTAGAGGTAGCGACGACTACAATGAGCAGTTCTTC
D: -
V: TRBV20-1
J: TRBJ2-1
size: few

CDR3: CSASGGDRPYEQYF
DNA: TGCAGTGCTAGCGGCGGGGATCGACCCTACGAGCAGTACTTC
D: -
V: TRBV20-1
J: TRBJ2-7
size: -

CDR3: CASSPRQGNYGYTF
DNA: TGTGCCAGCAGCCCCCGACAGGGGAACTATGGCTACACCTTC
D: TRBD1
V: TRBV7-2
J: TRBJ1-2
size: -

CDR3: CASTLVGARNTDTQYF
DNA: TGTGCCAGCACCCTGGTCGGGGCCCGAAACACAGATACGCAGTATTTT
D: -
V: TRBV7-8
J: TRBJ2-3
size: -

CDR3: CSARETTQETQYF
DNA: TGCAGTGCTAGAGAGACTACTCAAGAGACCCAGTACTTC
D: -
V: TRBV20-1
J: TRBJ2-5
size: few

CDR3: CASSYRGLEGLFGYEQYF
DNA: TGCGCCAGCAGCTACAGGGGACTTGAGGGGTTGTTTGGGTACGAGCAGTACTTC
D: -
V: TRBV5-1
J: TRBJ2-7
size: -

CDR3: CASSDGLAGTQYF
DNA: TGTGCCAGCAGCGACGGACTAGCGGGAACGCAGTATTTT
D: TRBD2
V: TRBV7-9
J: TRBJ2-3
size: few

CDR3: CSASPNEQFF
DNA: TGCAGTGCTAGTCCCAATGAGCAGTTCTTC
D: -
V: TRBV20-1
J: TRBJ2-1
size: few